The text below deals with one T cell receptor beta chain. No antigen is known for it. Full-length variable regions came from constant-region reverse primers plus semi-nested Nested Universal Primer A PCR. Via MiXCR, TCRdb re-called the 5' RACE reads, giving one row per CDR3 protein. The data hold over 10,000 distinct CDR3 sequences, with about 51% observed a single time. Study-level results: In terms of TCR gene usage, tumor memory CD4+ T cells clustered together with blood and lymph node memory CD4+ cells, as well as with lymph node naive CD4+ cells. Greatest tumor Treg TCR overlap was with tumor naive CD4+ cells.

V shed 4 bases and J shed 0 bases, with 15 bases lying between them. This CDR3 comprises 16 residues. Germline CDR1 and CDR2: MNHEY and SVGAGI. The sorted Tregs were CD4+CD25+CD127-/low cells. This receptor was identified in a female donor with breast cancer. The rearrangement uses TRBV6-5 and TRBJ1-1; D ambiguous. Sequencing was carried out using tumor-infiltrating Tregs sorted from the breast tumor. Here the CDR3 DNA reads TGTGCCAGCAGTTCGGCGCGGATAGCCATGAACACTGAAGCTTTCTTT. This sequence encodes CASSSARIAMNTEAFF.